Below are 5 T cell receptor beta chains sequenced from a single sample in a study of blood T cells in healthy people across ages. A second PCR of 7 to 11 cycles used a sample-barcoded 5' primer and a J-beta primer mix. TCRdb ran MiXCR on the 5' RACE reads and lists one entry per CDR3 protein. The sample includes hundreds of thousands of distinct CDR3 sequences, approximately 40% seen only once; the top ten take around 30%. Source material: blood. These receptors were collected from a man of 80 years or more in good health.

This clonotype occurred a few times. The chain uses TRBV14 and TRBJ2-5; the match to TRBD1 covers 7 bases. CDR1 SGHDN and CDR2 FVKESK come from the germline V gene. Trimming took 0 bases from V and 11 from J; bases not matched to a gene: 21. CDR3 length equals 18 residues. CDR3 in amino acids: CASSQDQGVGRRSLEQYF. The CDR3 DNA sequence: TGTGCCAGCAGCCAAGACCAGGGGGTAGGCCGCAGATCCTTGGAGCAGTACTTC.

Turning to this clonotype: This may stem from a read error, because a much larger clone lies one nucleotide away. The rearrangement links TRBV20-1 to TRBJ2-1; 11 nucleotides agree with TRBD2. The germline CDR1 and CDR2 sequences are DFQATT and SNEGSKA (reference sequence). The CDR3 contains 15 residues. The CDR3 spells CSAMAPSGGSNGQFF. The CDR3 region has the DNA TGCAGTGCTATGGCCCCTAGCGGGGGGTCTAATGGGCAGTTCTTC.

This clonotype was detected only a few times. The chain carries TRBV11-3 and TRBJ2-5, with D possibly called TRBD1 or TRBD2 (6 bases each). The ends were cut back, 6 bases at V and 4 bases at J, with 18 bases in the middle. The germline V gene has CDR1 SGHNT and CDR2 YENEEA. This CDR3 is 15 amino acids long. CDR3 bases: TGTGCCAGCAGTCAAGGAAGGGGGGCCCGAGAGACCCAGTACTTC. Amino acids: CASSQGRGARETQYF.

This chain connects TRBV5-8 to TRBJ1-5, with TRBD1 as a possible D gene (5 bases). CDR1 and CDR2 from the germline V gene are SGHTS and YDEGEE. V gave up 0 bases and J gave up 6 bases, with 13 bases separating them. The CDR3 sequence is 15 residues long. The CDR3 region has the DNA TGTGCCAGCAGCTTGGGAACGGGGCCAAGTCAGCCCCAGCATTTT. It yields the protein CASSLGTGPSQPQHF.

This clonotype was counted at least ten times. The chain is built from TRBV29-1 and TRBJ2-5; D is unresolved. Trimming cost V 0 bases and J 9 bases, with 2 bases left between them. Germline CDR1 SQVTM, CDR2 ANQGSEA. The CDR3 runs 9 residues. DNA of the CDR3: TGCAGCGTTGAAGACCCCCAGTACTTC. Encoded protein: CSVEDPQYF.